This record concerns one T cell receptor beta chain sequence. The antigen this receptor binds is unknown. Base qualities are not recorded, but no much larger clone differs from it by a single base. The library was made by the immunoSEQ multiplex PCR assay. DNA from the cultured and isolated CD4+ T cells underwent TCR beta CDR3 sequencing. Per the source publication's procedure: Non-productive TCR sequences were removed and reads were trimmed to the CDR3 region, keeping CDR3s of at least 7 amino acids. The MANAFEST web app was used to identify antigen-specific clonotypes by comparing expansion in peptide wells with expansion in reference cultures. To be called positive, a clone needed expansion at FDR<0.05 compared with the reference and with all other wells, an odds ratio greater than 5, and a frequency greater than 0.1% in two replicate wells. A clonotype was called cross-reactive if it was significantly expanded both in SARS-CoV-2 spike wells and in at least one common cold coronavirus spike condition. CDR3 similarity was assessed by Levenshtein distance with the stringdist R package, and unrooted trees were built with ape in R 3.6.1. TCRdb retrieved this table from immuneACCESS and kept in-frame rearrangements only. Not all clones are present; in checked studies, unresolved V genes account for under half, and no reason is known for the remainder. From that table come the V and J calls and clone size; the DNA was used to work out D and trimming. The sample records 40,000 to 45,000 clones, more than 65% of which are singletons. Of the sample, around 3.3% falls within the top ten clones.

After 10 to 11 days of culture, CD4+ T cells were isolated with the EasySep CD4+ T cell isolation kit. PCR-confirmed SARS-CoV-2 infection had occurred in convalescent patients between March and December 2020, before the Alpha, Beta and Delta variants emerged in the United States. Two doses of either the BNT162b2 or the mRNA-1273 mRNA SARS-CoV-2 vaccine were administered to participants. On days 3 and 7, half of the culture medium was replaced with fresh IL-2-containing medium. Unless noted otherwise, every peptide stimulation condition was cultured in triplicate wells. Using Ficoll-Paque Plus gradient centrifugation, PBMC were separated from whole blood and then either used fresh or cryopreserved at -140C. The QIAamp micro DNA kit was used to extract genomic DNA from the cultured CD4+ T cells. Via the germline V gene, CDR1 is SGHRS and CDR2 YFSETQ. V is pruned by 4 bases and J by 5 bases, leaving 8 bases of the junction without a gene match. The CDR3 holds 16 amino acids from the cysteine to the phenylalanine. Only the CDR3 DNA is retained, 48 bases long and in frame from the first base.

The data belong to a study of vaccination effects on CD4 cells after COVID-19 (dated by TCRdb to the early 2020s). Turning to the overall study: To identify antigen-specific CD4+ T cell clonotypes by their expansion, the ViraFEST assay first stimulated PBMC with viral peptide pools and then applied TCR sequencing. Each well held more than 1.5 million PBMC cultured in IMDM containing roughly 5% human AB serum, about 10 IU/ml IL-2 and gentamicin, along with roughly 10 ug/ml peptides. Post-vaccine samples across the study were collected a median of 72 days after the second dose, with a range of 14 to 241. A total of 9 to 11 COVID-19 convalescent patients and a few SARS-CoV-2-naive healthy vaccine recipients were included in the full study. Samples were taken from three convalescent patients early (day +14) and late (day +241, +227, +161 respectively) after vaccination. SARS-CoV-2 spike-specific CD4+ TCR repertoires from before and after mRNA vaccination were compared in COVID-19 convalescent patients and in infection-naive vaccine recipients. Cultures from other donors in the study were sequenced using the Oncomine TCR Beta short-read assay on an Illumina iSeq 100.

Overall results and qualifications from the work: In convalescent patients, the post-vaccine spike-reactive repertoire was composed mainly of new vaccine-induced clones that were largely distinct from infection-induced clones. The study was limited by a small number of convalescent patients, and early post-infection timepoints were lacking. Both infection-induced and vaccine-induced clones contracted markedly at late post-vaccination timepoints, which is consistent with waning T cell responses.

Recombination joined TRBV5-1 with TRBJ2-5, and TRBD2 aligns with 13 junction nucleotides. The receptor comes from a human donor who had a prior SARS-CoV-2 infection. The specimen comprised CD4+ T cells from PBMCs cultured without peptide, sampled after COVID-19 vaccination. In nucleotides, the sequence is TGCGCCAGCAGCCCACTAGCGGGAGGGCTTGGGGAGACCCAGTACTTC. Translated, this gives CASSPLAGGLGETQYF.